A few counts support the clone carrying this TCR beta chain. Its antigen is currently unknown. TCRdb reprocessed the reads with MiXCR, giving one entry per CDR3 protein. Among approximately 300,000 distinct CDR3 sequences, around 25% were seen once, and the ten largest hold 10% to 15%. This sample stems from a study of T cell repertoires in cytomegalovirus infection. For the study at large: It was recently identified HLA-C-restricted and well-studied HLA-B-restricted CMV epitopes that the study used. An indication of both CMV infection and matching HLA type came from public TCR beta signatures. Study results and caveats: Cumulative public TCR beta family frequency identified CMV carriers with the relevant HLA. The ex vivo response was dominated by HLA-C-restricted CMV-specific TCR beta clonotypes.

This TCR came from a human donor in good health (CMV status not recorded). Some clones in this sample may be carry-over from other donors' samples. The source material was cultured PBMCs, sampled from culture after CMV antigen stimulation.

The CDR3 sequence: CASSKSHNEQFF. CDR3 bases: TGTGCCAGCAGCAAGTCCCACAATGAGCAGTTCTTC. The genes are TRBV6-6 and TRBJ2-1, with unresolved D. Trimming took off 6 bases at V and 5 bases at J, with 8 bases between the two ends. The CDR3 sequence is 12 residues long. The V gene's germline CDR1 is MNHNY and CDR2 SVGAGI (reference sequence).